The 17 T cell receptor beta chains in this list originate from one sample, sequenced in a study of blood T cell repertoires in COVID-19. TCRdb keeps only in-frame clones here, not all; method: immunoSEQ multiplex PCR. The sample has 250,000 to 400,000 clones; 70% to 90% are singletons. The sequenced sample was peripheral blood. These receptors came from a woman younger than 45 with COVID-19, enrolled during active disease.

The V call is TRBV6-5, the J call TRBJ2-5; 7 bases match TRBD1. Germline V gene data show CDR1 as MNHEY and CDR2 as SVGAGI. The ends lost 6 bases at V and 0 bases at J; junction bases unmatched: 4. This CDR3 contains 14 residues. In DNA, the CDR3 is TGTGCCAGCAGCTACAGGGGATACCAAGAGACCCAGTACTTC. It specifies CASSYRGYQETQYF.

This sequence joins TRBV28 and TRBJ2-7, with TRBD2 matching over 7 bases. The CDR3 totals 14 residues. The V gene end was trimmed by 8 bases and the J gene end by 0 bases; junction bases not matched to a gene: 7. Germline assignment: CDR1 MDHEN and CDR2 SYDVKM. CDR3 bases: TGTGCCAGCTCCCCCAGCGGGGACTCCTACGAGCAGTACGTC. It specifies CASSPSGDSYEQYV.

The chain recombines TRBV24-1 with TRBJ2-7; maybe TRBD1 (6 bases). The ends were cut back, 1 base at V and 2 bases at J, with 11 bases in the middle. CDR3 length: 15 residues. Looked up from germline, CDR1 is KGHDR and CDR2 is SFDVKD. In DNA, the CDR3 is TGTGCCACCAGTGATTTAGGGCAGGGGCCCTACGAGCAGTACGTC. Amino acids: CATSDLGQGPYEQYV.

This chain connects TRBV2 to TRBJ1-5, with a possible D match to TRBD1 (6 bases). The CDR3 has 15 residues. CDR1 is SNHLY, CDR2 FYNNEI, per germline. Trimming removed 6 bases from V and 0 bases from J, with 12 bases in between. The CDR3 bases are TGTGCCAGCAGAGAGGACAGACTTAGCAATCAGCCCCAGCATTTT. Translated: CASREDRLSNQPQHF.

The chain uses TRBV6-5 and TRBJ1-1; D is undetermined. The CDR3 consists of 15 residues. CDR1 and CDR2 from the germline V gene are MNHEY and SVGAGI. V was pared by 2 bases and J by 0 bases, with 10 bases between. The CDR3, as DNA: TGTGCCAGCAGTTACATGGCAACTATGAACACTGAAGCTTTCTTT. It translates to CASSYMATMNTEAFF.

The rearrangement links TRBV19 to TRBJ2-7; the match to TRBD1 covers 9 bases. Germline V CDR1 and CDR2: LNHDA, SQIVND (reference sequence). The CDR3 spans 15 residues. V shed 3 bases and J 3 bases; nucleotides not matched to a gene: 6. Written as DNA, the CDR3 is TGTGCCAGTAGTATCGGGACAGGGATCGACTACGAGCAGTACTTC. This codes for CASSIGTGIDYEQYF.

As DNA, the CDR3 is TGCGCCAGCAGCTTGAACAGGGTGGATGGCTACACCTTC. Amino acid sequence: CASSLNRVDGYTF. The chain has TRBV5-1 and TRBJ1-2; a possible D gene is TRBD1 (6 bases). V lost 1 base and J 6 bases, leaving 10 bases between the germline ends. This CDR3 has 13 amino acids. The V gene's germline CDR1 is SGHRS and CDR2 YFSETQ. Full variable domain (rest looked up from reference TRBV5-1 and TRBJ1-2): KAGVTQTPRYLIKTRGQQVTLSCSPISGHRSVSWYQQTPGQGLQFLFEYFSETQRNKGNFPGRFSGRQFSNSRSEMNVSTLELGDSALYLCASSLNRVDGYTFGSGTRLTVV.

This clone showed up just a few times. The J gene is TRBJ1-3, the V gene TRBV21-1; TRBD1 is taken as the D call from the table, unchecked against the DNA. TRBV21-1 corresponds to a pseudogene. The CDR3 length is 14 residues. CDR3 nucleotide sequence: TGTGCCAGCAGCAGACGGACAGGGAAGAACACCATATATTTT. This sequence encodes CASSRRTGKNTIYF.

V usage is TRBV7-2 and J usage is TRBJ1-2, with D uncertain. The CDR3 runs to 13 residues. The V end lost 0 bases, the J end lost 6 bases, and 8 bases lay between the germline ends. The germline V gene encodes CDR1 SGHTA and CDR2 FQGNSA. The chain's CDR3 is CASSLAPGNGYTF. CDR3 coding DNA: TGTGCCAGCAGCTTAGCGCCAGGAAATGGCTACACCTTC.

The CDR3 loop reads CASSQARGYNSPLHF. The CDR3 DNA follows: TGTGCCAGCAGCCAGGCGCGGGGGTATAATTCACCCCTCCACTTT. The rearrangement joins TRBV9 to TRBJ1-6; possible D gene TRBD1, 5 bases. Trimming took 4 bases from V and 4 from J, leaving 12 bases between them. Germline V gene lookup returns CDR1 SGDLS and CDR2 YYNGEE. There are 15 residues in the CDR3.

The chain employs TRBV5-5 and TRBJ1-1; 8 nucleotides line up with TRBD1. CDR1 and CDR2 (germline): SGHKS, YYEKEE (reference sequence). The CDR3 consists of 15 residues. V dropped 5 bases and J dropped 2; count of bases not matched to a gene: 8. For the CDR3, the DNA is TGTGCCAGCAGGGGTATACAGGGGGTCAACACTGAAGCTTTCTTT. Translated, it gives CASRGIQGVNTEAFF.

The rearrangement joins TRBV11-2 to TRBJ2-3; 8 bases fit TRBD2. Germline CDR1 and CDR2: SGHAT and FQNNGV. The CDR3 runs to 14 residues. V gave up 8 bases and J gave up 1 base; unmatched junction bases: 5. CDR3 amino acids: CASSGGLGTDTQYF. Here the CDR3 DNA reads TGTGCCAGCTCGGGGGGGCTTGGCACAGATACGCAGTATTTT.

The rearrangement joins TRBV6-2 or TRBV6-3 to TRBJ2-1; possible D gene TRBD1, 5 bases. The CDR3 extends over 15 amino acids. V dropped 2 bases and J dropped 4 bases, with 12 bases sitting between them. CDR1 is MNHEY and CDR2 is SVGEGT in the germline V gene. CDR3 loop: CASSYGQGRYNEQFF. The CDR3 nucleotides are TGTGCCAGCAGTTACGGGCAGGGCCGTTACAATGAGCAGTTCTTC.

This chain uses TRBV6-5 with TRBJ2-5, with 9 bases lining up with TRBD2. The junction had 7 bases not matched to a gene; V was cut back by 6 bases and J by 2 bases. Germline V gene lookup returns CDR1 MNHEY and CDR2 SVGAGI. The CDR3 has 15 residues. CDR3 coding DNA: TGTGCCAGCAGGGATGGACTAGCGTTACAAGAGACCCAGTACTTC. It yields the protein CASRDGLALQETQYF.

The CDR3 is CARQQGVDGYTF. The DNA for the CDR3 is TGTGCCAGACAACAGGGGGTGGATGGCTACACCTTC. This sequence joins TRBV2 and TRBJ1-2; 8 bases map to TRBD1. Germline V gene lookup returns CDR1 SNHLY and CDR2 FYNNEI. Losses at the gene ends were 9 bases for V and 6 bases for J; bases not matched to a gene: 6. CDR3 size: 12 residues.

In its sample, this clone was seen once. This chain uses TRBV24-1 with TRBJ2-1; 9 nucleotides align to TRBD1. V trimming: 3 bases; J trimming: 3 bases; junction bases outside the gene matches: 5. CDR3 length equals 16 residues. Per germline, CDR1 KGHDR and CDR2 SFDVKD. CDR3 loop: CATSDVGQGIYNEQFF. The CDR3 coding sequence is TGTGCCACCAGTGATGTGGGACAGGGAATCTACAATGAGCAGTTCTTC.

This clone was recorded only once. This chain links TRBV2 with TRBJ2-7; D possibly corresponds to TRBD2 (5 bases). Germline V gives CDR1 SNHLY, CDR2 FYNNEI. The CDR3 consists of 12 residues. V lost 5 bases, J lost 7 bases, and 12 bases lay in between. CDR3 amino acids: CASSLGGGEQYV. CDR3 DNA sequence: TGTGCCAGCAGTTTAGGAGGCGGGGAGCAGTACGTC.